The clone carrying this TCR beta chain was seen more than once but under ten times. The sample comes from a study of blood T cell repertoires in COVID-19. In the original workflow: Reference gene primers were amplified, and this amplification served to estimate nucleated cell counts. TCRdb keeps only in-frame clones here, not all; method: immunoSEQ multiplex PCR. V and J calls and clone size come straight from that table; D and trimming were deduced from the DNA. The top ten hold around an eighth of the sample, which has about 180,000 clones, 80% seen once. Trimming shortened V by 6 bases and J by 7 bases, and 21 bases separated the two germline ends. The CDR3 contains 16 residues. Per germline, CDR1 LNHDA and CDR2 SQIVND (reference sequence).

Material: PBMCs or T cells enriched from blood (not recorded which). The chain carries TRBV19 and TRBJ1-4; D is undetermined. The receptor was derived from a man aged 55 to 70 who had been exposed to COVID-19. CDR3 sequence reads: CASSFKTGSLGEKLFF. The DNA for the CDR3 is TGTGCCAGTAGCTTTAAGACGGGATCCCTCGGTGAAAAACTGTTTTTT.